The TCR beta chain under discussion was sequenced for a study of shared clonotypes between healthy human individuals. Under the authors' procedure: With immunoSEQ giving junction-only sequences and no quality scores, filtering differed. Sequenced by immunoSEQ multiplex PCR; TCRdb stores in-frame clones only, minus some. That table gives V, J and clone size, and the DNA gave D and trimming. The table has over 2,000,000 clones, just over 90% seen once; the top ten hold 1.5% to 2%. Naivety among CD8 cells was defined by CD45RO negativity and positive CCR7 selection, thereby excluding terminally differentiated effector memory CD45RA+ cells. Trimming pared 2 bases from V and 5 bases from J, leaving 12 bases between. The CDR3 length is 14 residues. Per germline, CDR1 KGHSH and CDR2 LQKENI.

The TCR originated in a man aged 18 to 30 in good health. Some clones in this sample may be carry-over from other donors' samples. Sequenced sample: naive CD8+ T cells from PBMCs. The chain uses TRBV18 and TRBJ1-2; D possibly corresponds to TRBD1 (5 bases). The chain's CDR3 is CASSPGATLYGYTF. CDR3 bases: TGTGCCAGCTCACCAGGGGCTACCTTATATGGCTACACCTTC.